A selection of T cell receptor beta chains follows, all from one sample in a study of siplizumab effects on memory and regulatory T cells. Assay used: immunoSEQ multiplex PCR; TCRdb lists only in-frame clones, some missing. The sample lists more than 85,000 clones; 70% to 90% were seen once. The sample was CD4+ T cells sorted from blood. These receptors all stem from a human donor in good health. Both conserved end residues are part of each CDR3. A D gene is named only where the DNA matches it firmly. Clone size appears in some rows only: once, few, many, or a class for an expanded clone.

clone_size: NA
v_call: TRBV6-1
d_call: TRBD2
j_call: TRBJ2-1
cdr3_aa: CASSAIAGGGSYNEQFF
cdr3_nt: TGTGCCAGCAGTGCTATAGCGGGAGGAGGTTCCTACAATGAGCAGTTCTTC

clone_size: NA
v_call: TRBV28
d_call: NA
j_call: TRBJ2-1
cdr3_aa: CASTTDSYNEQFF
cdr3_nt: TGTGCCAGCACCACGGACAGTTACAATGAGCAGTTCTTC

clone_size: NA
v_call: TRBV5-1
d_call: NA
j_call: TRBJ1-2
cdr3_aa: CASSLSGMSGYTF
cdr3_nt: TGCGCCAGCAGCTTGTCGGGGATGTCGGGCTACACCTTC

clone_size: once
v_call: TRBV19
d_call: TRBD1
j_call: TRBJ1-1
cdr3_aa: CASSPRTGVNTEAFF
cdr3_nt: TGTGCCAGTAGTCCCCGGACAGGGGTGAACACTGAAGCTTTCTTT

clone_size: NA
v_call: TRBV9
d_call: NA
j_call: TRBJ2-7
cdr3_aa: CASSVEGRGAYEQYF
cdr3_nt: TGTGCCAGCAGCGTAGAAGGAAGGGGCGCCTACGAGCAGTACTTC

clone_size: NA
v_call: TRBV4-2
d_call: NA
j_call: TRBJ2-3
cdr3_aa: CASSQVSRGDTQYF
cdr3_nt: TGTGCCAGCAGCCAAGTCAGCCGGGGAGATACGCAGTATTTT

clone_size: NA
v_call: TRBV7-3
d_call: TRBD1
j_call: TRBJ2-2
cdr3_aa: CASSLDRGYTGELFF
cdr3_nt: TGTGCCAGCAGCCTGGACAGGGGGTATACCGGGGAGCTGTTTTTT

clone_size: NA
v_call: TRBV30
d_call: NA
j_call: TRBJ2-4
cdr3_aa: CAWSESAKNIQYF
cdr3_nt: TGTGCCTGGAGTGAGAGTGCCAAAAACATTCAGTACTTC

clone_size: NA
v_call: TRBV6-6
d_call: TRBD1
j_call: TRBJ2-4
cdr3_aa: CASSLTGTSNIQYF
cdr3_nt: TGTGCCAGCAGCCTGACAGGGACATCAAACATTCAGTACTTC

clone_size: NA
v_call: TRBV6-6
d_call: NA
j_call: TRBJ2-3
cdr3_aa: CASRGGDRTDTQYF
cdr3_nt: TGTGCCAGCCGTGGGGGAGATCGCACAGATACGCAGTATTTT

clone_size: NA
v_call: TRBV15
d_call: NA
j_call: TRBJ1-2
cdr3_aa: CATSRVALTGYTF
cdr3_nt: TGTGCCACCAGCAGAGTGGCACTAACTGGCTACACCTTC

clone_size: once
v_call: TRBV10-3
d_call: NA
j_call: TRBJ2-3
cdr3_aa: CAISDATDTQYF
cdr3_nt: TGTGCCATCAGTGACGCCACAGATACGCAGTATTTT

clone_size: NA
v_call: TRBV28
d_call: NA
j_call: TRBJ1-1
cdr3_aa: CASKTVNTEAFF
cdr3_nt: TGTGCCAGCAAGACGGTGAACACTGAAGCTTTCTTT

clone_size: NA
v_call: TRBV5-8
d_call: NA
j_call: TRBJ2-7
cdr3_aa: CASSLPQYEQYF
cdr3_nt: TGTGCCAGCAGCTTGCCGCAATACGAGCAGTACTTC

clone_size: NA
v_call: TRBV4-1
d_call: TRBD2
j_call: TRBJ2-5
cdr3_aa: CASSQFQRDPNQETQYF
cdr3_nt: TGCGCCAGCAGCCAATTTCAGCGGGACCCCAACCAAGAGACCCAGTACTTC

clone_size: once
v_call: TRBV2
d_call: NA
j_call: TRBJ1-4
cdr3_aa: CARGDTFNEKLFF
cdr3_nt: TGTGCCCGCGGTGACACTTTCAATGAAAAACTGTTTTTT

clone_size: many
v_call: TRBV30
d_call: NA
j_call: TRBJ1-2
cdr3_aa: CAWSLDSGYGYTF
cdr3_nt: TGTGCCTGGAGCCTCGACAGCGGCTATGGCTACACCTTC

clone_size: once
v_call: TRBV29-1
d_call: NA
j_call: TRBJ1-5
cdr3_aa: CSASHGTMKEPQHF
cdr3_nt: TGCAGCGCTTCCCATGGGACAATGAAGGAGCCCCAGCATTTT

clone_size: NA
v_call: TRBV5-8
d_call: NA
j_call: TRBJ1-4
cdr3_aa: CASSYLEEGEEKLFF
cdr3_nt: TGTGCCAGCAGCTACTTGGAGGAGGGTGAGGAAAAACTGTTTTTT

clone_size: NA
v_call: TRBV19
d_call: TRBD1
j_call: TRBJ1-5
cdr3_aa: CASSRDRGSEDYSNQPQHF
cdr3_nt: TGTGCCAGTAGTAGGGACAGGGGCAGTGAGGACTATAGCAATCAGCCCCAGCATTTT

clone_size: NA
v_call: TRBV18
d_call: NA
j_call: TRBJ1-1
cdr3_aa: CASSNYQATNTEAFF
cdr3_nt: TGTGCCAGCTCCAACTATCAGGCTACGAACACTGAAGCTTTCTTT

clone_size: NA
v_call: TRBV18
d_call: NA
j_call: TRBJ1-1
cdr3_aa: CASSRLQGRKEGTEAFF
cdr3_nt: TGTGCCAGCTCACGCCTCCAGGGGCGCAAGGAGGGCACTGAAGCTTTCTTT

clone_size: NA
v_call: TRBV7-9
d_call: NA
j_call: TRBJ2-5
cdr3_aa: CASSLVGSSGETQYF
cdr3_nt: TGTGCCAGCAGCTTAGTCGGTAGCTCGGGGGAGACCCAGTACTTC

clone_size: NA
v_call: TRBV29-1
d_call: TRBD1
j_call: TRBJ1-3
cdr3_aa: CSVAGTGSGNTIYF
cdr3_nt: TGCAGCGTGGCCGGGACAGGGAGTGGAAACACCATATATTTT

clone_size: NA
v_call: TRBV11-3
d_call: NA
j_call: TRBJ2-5
cdr3_aa: CASSYVQETQYF
cdr3_nt: TGTGCCAGCAGCTATGTCCAAGAGACCCAGTACTTC

clone_size: few
v_call: TRBV7-6
d_call: TRBD1
j_call: TRBJ1-6
cdr3_aa: CASSPNSDRASPLHF
cdr3_nt: TGTGCCAGCAGCCCAAACTCAGACAGGGCTTCACCCCTCCACTTT

clone_size: once
v_call: TRBV6-1
d_call: NA
j_call: TRBJ1-5
cdr3_aa: CASSEIISSQRSNQPQHF
cdr3_nt: TGTGCCAGCAGTGAAATTATTTCCAGCCAAAGGAGCAATCAGCCCCAGCATTTT

clone_size: NA
v_call: TRBV5-4
d_call: NA
j_call: TRBJ1-4
cdr3_aa: CASSLRGGGEKLFF
cdr3_nt: TGTGCCAGCAGCTTGCGAGGGGGTGGAGAAAAACTGTTTTTT

clone_size: NA
v_call: TRBV28
d_call: TRBD1
j_call: TRBJ1-1
cdr3_aa: CASRMDRGSTEAFF
cdr3_nt: TGTGCCAGCAGAATGGACAGGGGGAGTACTGAAGCTTTCTTT

clone_size: NA
v_call: TRBV11-2
d_call: NA
j_call: TRBJ1-3
cdr3_aa: CASSLQGSSNTIYF
cdr3_nt: TGTGCCAGCAGCTTACAGGGGTCTTCGAACACCATATATTTT

clone_size: NA
v_call: TRBV28
d_call: TRBD1
j_call: TRBJ2-5
cdr3_aa: CASSGQGGVETQYF
cdr3_nt: TGTGCCAGCAGTGGACAGGGAGGCGTAGAGACCCAGTACTTC